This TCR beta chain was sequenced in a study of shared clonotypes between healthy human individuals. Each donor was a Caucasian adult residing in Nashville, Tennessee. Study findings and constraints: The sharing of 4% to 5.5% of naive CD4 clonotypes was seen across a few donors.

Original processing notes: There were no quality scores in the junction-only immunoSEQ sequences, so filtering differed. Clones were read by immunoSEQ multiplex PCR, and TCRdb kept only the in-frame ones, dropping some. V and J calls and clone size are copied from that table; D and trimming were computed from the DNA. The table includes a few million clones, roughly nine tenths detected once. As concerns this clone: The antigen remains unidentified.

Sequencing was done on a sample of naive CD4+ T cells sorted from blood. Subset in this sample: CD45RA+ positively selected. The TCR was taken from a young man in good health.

The CDR3 protein is CASRPGTGAGYGYTF. DNA of the CDR3: TGTGCCAGTAGGCCGGGGACCGGGGCTGGCTATGGCTACACCTTC. The rearrangement joins TRBV19 to TRBJ1-2; a possible D gene is TRBD1 (5 bases). CDR1 is LNHDA, CDR2 SQIVND, per germline (reference sequence). This CDR3 has 15 amino acids. V gave up 6 bases and J gave up 4 bases, with 18 bases separating them.